The subject of this entry is one TCR beta chain. This CDR3 is built from 14 residues. V lost 1 base and J 9 bases, leaving 13 bases between the germline ends. The germline gives CDR1 LGHDT, CDR2 YNNKEL (reference sequence). This specimen belongs to a study of blood T cell repertoires in COVID-19. Authors' data handling: Reference gene primer amplification yielded estimated nucleated cell counts. The method was immunoSEQ multiplex PCR; TCRdb's version includes in-frame clones alone and lacks a portion of them. V and J calls and clone size come straight from that table; D and trimming were deduced from the DNA. The table has about 63,000 clones, about nine tenths seen once.

This sequence joins TRBV3-1 (or the pseudogene TRBV3-2) and TRBJ2-1; D remains unclear. The source of this sequence is a man aged 45-60 years with active COVID-19. Sequencing was done on a sample of peripheral blood. Here the CDR3 reads CASSQGRIVVEQFF. The CDR3 nucleotides read TGTGCCAGCAGCCAAGGCCGTATAGTGGTTGAGCAGTTCTTC.